The clone carrying this TCR beta chain showed up just once. In the authors' workflow: Estimates of nucleated cell counts were drawn from the amplification of reference gene primers. Method: immunoSEQ multiplex PCR; TCRdb's copy keeps in-frame clones and lacks some. V, J and clone size were drawn from that table, and D and trimming were deduced from the DNA. This table has about 140,000 clones, 80% appearing once. The sample comes from a study of blood T cell repertoires in COVID-19. At the level of the study: Samples representing acute and convalescent COVID-19 were sourced from the United States, Italy and Spain. PBMCs, B-cell-depleted T cells, or T cells were the source of the cDNA or gDNA that made up the material.

The ends lost 5 bases at V and 1 base at J; junction bases unmatched: 5. Per germline, CDR1 SNHLY and CDR2 FYNNEI. The CDR3 covers 15 residues. Sequenced sample: peripheral blood. The TCR was taken from a man in his sixties or seventies who had recovered from COVID-19. The chain combines TRBV2 with TRBJ2-1; 7 bases align to TRBD2. CDR3 residues: CASSLAGVSYNEQFF. CDR3 nucleotide sequence: TGTGCCAGCAGTCTTGCGGGAGTGTCCTACAATGAGCAGTTCTTC.